This entry describes one T cell receptor (beta chain). CDR1 MNHNS and CDR2 SASEGT come from the germline V gene. CDR3 length: 17 residues. V was clipped by 3 bases and J by 4 bases; unmatched bases: 14. This record belongs to a study of T cell responses to AZD1222 COVID-19 vaccine. The protocol was immunoSEQ multiplex PCR, while the TCRdb copy is restricted to in-frame clones and leaves out a portion. The profile covers around 120,000 clones, with 80% to 95% appearing a single time and around 15% taken by the ten largest. The chain links TRBV6-1 to TRBJ1-2; 7 nucleotides align to TRBD1. The origin of this receptor is an adult in good health. This specimen consisted of peripheral blood, obtained on day 0 of AZD1222 vaccination. The chain's CDR3 is CASSDGQAAWRIYGYTF. As DNA, the CDR3 is TGTGCCAGCAGTGACGGACAGGCTGCTTGGAGGATCTATGGCTACACCTTC.